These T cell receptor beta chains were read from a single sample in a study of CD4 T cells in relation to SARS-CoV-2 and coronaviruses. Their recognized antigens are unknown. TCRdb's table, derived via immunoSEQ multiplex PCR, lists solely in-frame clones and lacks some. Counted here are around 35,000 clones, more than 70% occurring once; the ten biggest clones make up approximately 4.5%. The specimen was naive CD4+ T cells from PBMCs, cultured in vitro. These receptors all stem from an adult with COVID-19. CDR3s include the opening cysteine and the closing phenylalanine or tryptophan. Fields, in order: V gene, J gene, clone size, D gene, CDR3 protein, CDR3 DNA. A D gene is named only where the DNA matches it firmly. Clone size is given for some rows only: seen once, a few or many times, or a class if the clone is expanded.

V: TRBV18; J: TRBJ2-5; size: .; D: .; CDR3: CASSPRSGKGQETQYF; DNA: TGTGCCAGCTCACCACGGTCAGGGAAGGGCCAAGAGACCCAGTACTTC
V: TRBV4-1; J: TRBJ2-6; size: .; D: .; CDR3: CASSPGTGPGANVLTF; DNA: TGCGCCAGCAGCCCAGGGACTGGGCCTGGGGCCAACGTCCTGACTTTC
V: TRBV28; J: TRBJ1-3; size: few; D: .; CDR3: CASSPPSGNTIYF; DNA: TGTGCCAGCAGTCCACCCTCTGGAAACACCATATATTTT
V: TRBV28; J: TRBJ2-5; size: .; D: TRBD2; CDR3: CAAQTPGLATETQYF; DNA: TGTGCCGCACAAACCCCGGGACTAGCGACTGAGACCCAGTACTTC
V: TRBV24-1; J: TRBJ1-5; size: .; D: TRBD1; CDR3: CATSASGTGKDQPQHF; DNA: TGTGCCACCAGTGCCTCCGGGACAGGGAAAGACCAGCCCCAGCATTTT
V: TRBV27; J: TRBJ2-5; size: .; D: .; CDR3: CASSLDREGETQYF; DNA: TGTGCCAGCAGCCTGGACAGGGAGGGAGAGACCCAGTACTTC
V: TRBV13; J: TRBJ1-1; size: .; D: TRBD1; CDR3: CASSPSGQREVTEAFF; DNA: TGTGCCAGCAGCCCATCGGGACAGCGGGAGGTCACTGAAGCTTTCTTT
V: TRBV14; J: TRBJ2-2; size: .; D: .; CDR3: CASSQVTPGPNTGELFF; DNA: TGTGCCAGCAGCCAAGTGACGCCGGGACCGAACACCGGGGAGCTGTTTTTT
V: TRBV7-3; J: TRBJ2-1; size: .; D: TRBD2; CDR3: CASRTTRLAAENEQFF; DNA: TGTGCCAGCAGGACAACTCGACTAGCGGCTGAAAATGAGCAGTTCTTC
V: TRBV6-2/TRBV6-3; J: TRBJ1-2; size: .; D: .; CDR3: CASSRGVLGGGDGYTF; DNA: TGTGCCAGCAGCCGCGGTGTCCTTGGAGGGGGAGATGGCTACACCTTC
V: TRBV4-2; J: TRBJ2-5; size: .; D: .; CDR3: CASSQTGETQYF; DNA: TGTGCCAGCAGCCAAACAGGGGAGACCCAGTACTTC
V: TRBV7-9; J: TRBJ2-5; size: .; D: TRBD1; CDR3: CASSQDRDRLTQETQYF; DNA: TGTGCCAGCAGCCAAGACCGGGACAGACTTACACAAGAGACCCAGTACTTC
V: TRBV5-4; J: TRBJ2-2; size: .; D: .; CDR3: CASSRLSGQNTGELFF; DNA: TGTGCCAGCAGCCGCCTCTCGGGACAGAACACCGGGGAGCTGTTTTTT
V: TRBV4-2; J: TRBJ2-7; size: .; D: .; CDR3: CASSQTRDQYEQYF; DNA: TGTGCCAGCAGCCAGACACGGGACCAGTACGAGCAGTACTTC
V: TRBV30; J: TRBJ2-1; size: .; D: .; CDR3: CAWSVGAHEQFF; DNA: TGTGCCTGGAGTGTGGGTGCACATGAGCAGTTCTTC
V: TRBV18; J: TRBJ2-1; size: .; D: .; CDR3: CASSPKRQGSYNEQFF; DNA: TGTGCCAGCTCACCGAAGAGACAAGGCTCCTACAATGAGCAGTTCTTC
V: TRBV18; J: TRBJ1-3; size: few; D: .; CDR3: CASSPSSRASGNTIYF; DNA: TGTGCCAGCTCACCATCCTCCAGGGCCTCTGGAAACACCATATATTTT
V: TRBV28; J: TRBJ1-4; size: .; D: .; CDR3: CASREGRLNEKLFF; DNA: TGTGCCAGCAGGGAGGGACGGTTAAATGAAAAACTGTTTTTT
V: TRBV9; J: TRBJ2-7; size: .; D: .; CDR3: CASSVGSRGVEQYF; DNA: TGTGCCAGCAGCGTAGGTTCCAGAGGGGTCGAGCAGTACTTC
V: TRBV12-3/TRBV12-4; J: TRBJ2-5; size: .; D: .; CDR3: CASSLFLWETQYF; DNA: TGTGCCAGCAGTTTATTTCTATGGGAGACCCAGTACTTC
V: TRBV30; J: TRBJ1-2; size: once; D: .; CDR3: CAWSVNPNTYGYTF; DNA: TGTGCCTGGAGTGTAAACCCCAACACCTATGGCTACACCTTC
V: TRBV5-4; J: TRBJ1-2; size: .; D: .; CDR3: CASSLDNGLYGYTF; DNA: TGTGCCAGCAGCTTGGACAATGGCCTCTATGGCTACACCTTC
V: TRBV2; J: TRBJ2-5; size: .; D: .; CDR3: CASSEGEGETQYF; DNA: TGTGCCAGCAGTGAAGGAGAGGGGGAGACCCAGTACTTC
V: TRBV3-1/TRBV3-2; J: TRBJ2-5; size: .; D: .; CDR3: CASSQAGTGETQYF; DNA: TGTGCCAGCAGCCAAGCCGGGACTGGTGAGACCCAGTACTTC
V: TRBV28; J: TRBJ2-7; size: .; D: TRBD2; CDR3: CASSLKLAGLEQYF; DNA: TGTGCCAGCAGTTTAAAACTAGCGGGACTCGAGCAGTACTTC
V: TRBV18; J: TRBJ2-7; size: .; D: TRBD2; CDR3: CASSPWTSESYYEQYF; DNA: TGTGCCAGCTCACCCTGGACTAGCGAGAGCTACTACGAGCAGTACTTC
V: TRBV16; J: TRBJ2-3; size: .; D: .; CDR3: CVSSQSITKGRTDTQYF; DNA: TGTGTCAGCAGCCAATCGATAACCAAAGGGCGCACAGATACGCAGTATTTT
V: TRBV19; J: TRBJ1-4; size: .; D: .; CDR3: CASSSPGDSRTNEKLFF; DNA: TGTGCCAGTAGTTCGCCCGGCGATTCCAGAACTAATGAAAAACTGTTTTTT
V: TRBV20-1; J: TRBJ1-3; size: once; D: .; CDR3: CSASPDGSSGNTIYF; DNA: TGCAGTGCTAGTCCCGACGGATCCTCTGGAAACACCATATATTTT
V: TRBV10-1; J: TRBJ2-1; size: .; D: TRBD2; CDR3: CASSEFPTSGSYNEQFF; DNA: TGCGCCAGCAGTGAGTTCCCTACTAGCGGGAGCTACAATGAGCAGTTCTTC
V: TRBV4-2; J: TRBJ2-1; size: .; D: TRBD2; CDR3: CASSQGAGVGNEQFF; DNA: TGTGCCAGCAGCCAAGGGGCGGGAGTGGGCAATGAGCAGTTCTTC
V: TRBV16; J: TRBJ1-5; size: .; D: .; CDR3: CASSQSMGGYTNQPQHF; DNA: TGTGCCAGCAGCCAATCGATGGGGGGTTATACAAATCAGCCCCAGCATTTT
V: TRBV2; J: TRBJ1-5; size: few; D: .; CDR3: CASTGGASQPQHF; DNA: TGTGCCAGCACTGGAGGGGCAAGTCAGCCCCAGCATTTT
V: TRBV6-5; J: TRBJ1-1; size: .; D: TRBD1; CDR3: CASSRDRLNTEAFF; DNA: TGTGCCAGCAGCAGGGACAGATTGAACACTGAAGCTTTCTTT
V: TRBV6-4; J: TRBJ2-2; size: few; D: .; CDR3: CASSETSTGELFF; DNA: TGTGCCAGCAGTGAGACTAGCACCGGGGAGCTGTTTTTT
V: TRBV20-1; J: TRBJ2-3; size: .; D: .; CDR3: CSASLGVTPPVGETDTQYF; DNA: TGCAGTGCTAGTTTGGGAGTGACCCCACCAGTTGGAGAGACAGATACGCAGTATTTT
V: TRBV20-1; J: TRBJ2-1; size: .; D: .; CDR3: CSAPEYNEQFF; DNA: TGCAGTGCCCCTGAGTACAATGAGCAGTTCTTC
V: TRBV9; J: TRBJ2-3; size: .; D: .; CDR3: CASSVQGGDTDTQYF; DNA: TGTGCCAGCAGCGTCCAGGGCGGGGACACAGATACGCAGTATTTT
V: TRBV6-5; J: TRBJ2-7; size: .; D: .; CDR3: CASSYDKGTYTYEQYF; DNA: TGTGCCAGCAGTTACGACAAAGGGACTTACACCTACGAGCAGTACTTC
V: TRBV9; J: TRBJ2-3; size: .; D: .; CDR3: CASSVEDTYDTQYF; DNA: TGTGCCAGCAGCGTAGAGGACACCTACGATACGCAGTATTTT
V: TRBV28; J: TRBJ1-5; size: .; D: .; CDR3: CASSRVSGSNQPQHF; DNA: TGTGCCAGCAGTCGGGTCTCAGGGAGCAATCAGCCCCAGCATTTT
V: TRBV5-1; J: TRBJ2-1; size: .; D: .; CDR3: CASRYQMGAANEQFF; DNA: TGCGCCAGCCGCTATCAAATGGGAGCGGCCAATGAGCAGTTCTTC
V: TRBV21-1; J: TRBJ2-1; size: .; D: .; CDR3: CASSNALPHSGRALYNEQFF; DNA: TGTGCCAGCAGCAATGCCCTCCCCCATAGCGGGAGGGCCCTTTACAATGAGCAGTTCTTC
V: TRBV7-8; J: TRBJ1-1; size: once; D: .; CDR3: CASSLTSANTEAFF; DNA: TGTGCCAGCAGCTTAACGTCAGCGAACACTGAAGCTTTCTTT
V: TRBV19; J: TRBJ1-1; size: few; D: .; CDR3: CASSAGPMNTEAFF; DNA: TGTGCCAGTAGCGCGGGACCGATGAACACTGAAGCTTTCTTT
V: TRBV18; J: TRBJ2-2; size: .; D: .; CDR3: CASSPTKANTGELFF; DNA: TGTGCCAGCTCACCGACAAAGGCGAACACCGGGGAGCTGTTTTTT
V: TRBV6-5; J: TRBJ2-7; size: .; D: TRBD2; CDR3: CASATSGYEQYF; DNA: TGTGCCAGCGCCACTAGCGGTTACGAGCAGTACTTC
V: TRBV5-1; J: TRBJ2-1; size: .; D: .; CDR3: CASSYEPGSYNEQFF; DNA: TGCGCCAGCAGCTATGAGCCCGGCTCCTACAATGAGCAGTTCTTC